The clone carrying this T cell receptor (beta chain) was detected a few times. Its specificity is not known. Germline CDR1 is MNHNS and CDR2 is SASEGT. This CDR3 is 13 amino acids long. V lost 10 bases, J lost 2 bases, and 14 bases lay in between. The Oncomine TCR Beta short-read assay was what sequenced the DNA obtained from cultured CD4+ T cells. TCRdb re-called the PCR reads with MiXCR, one entry per CDR3 protein. The top ten clones hold about 16% of a sample with some 17,000 distinct CDR3 sequences, 65% to 80% of them seen once. The sample comes from a study of vaccination and CD4 T cells after COVID-19. The wider study: Each convalescent patient was PCR positive for SARS-CoV-2 on nasal swab; roughly ten cases were mild and one severe. Blood was drawn a median roughly 66 days post second dose, range 14 to 241.

Treatment: roughly 10-day PBMC culture with coronavirus spike peptide pools or control peptides (ViraFEST assay). Positive tests by PCR, dated March to December 2020, predated US Alpha, Beta and Delta variants. Sequencing was performed on CD4+ T cells from blood, cultured in vitro. The V call is TRBV6-1, the J call TRBJ1-1; D is undetermined. This receptor was identified in a human donor who had recovered from COVID-19. CDR3 nucleotide sequence: TGTGCCATCCTCCGCGGGGTCAACACTGAAGCTTTCTTT. It is translated as CAILRGVNTEAFF.